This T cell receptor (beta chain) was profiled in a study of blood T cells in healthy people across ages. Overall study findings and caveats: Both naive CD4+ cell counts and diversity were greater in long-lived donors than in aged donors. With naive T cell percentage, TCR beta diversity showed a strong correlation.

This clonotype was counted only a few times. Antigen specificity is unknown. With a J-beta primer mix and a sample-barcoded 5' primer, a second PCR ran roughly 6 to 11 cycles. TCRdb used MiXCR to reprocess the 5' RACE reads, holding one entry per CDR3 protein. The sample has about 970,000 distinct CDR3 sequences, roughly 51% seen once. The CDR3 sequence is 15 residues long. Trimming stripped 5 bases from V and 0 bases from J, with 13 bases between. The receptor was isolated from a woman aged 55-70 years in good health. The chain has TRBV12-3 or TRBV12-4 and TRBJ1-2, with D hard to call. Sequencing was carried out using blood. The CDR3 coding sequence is TGTGCCAGCAGTACCCCCGGTCGAGCTAACTATGGCTACACCTTC. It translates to CASSTPGRANYGYTF.